The entry below gives a single T cell receptor beta chain sequence along with its context. Authors' analysis steps: Amplification of reference gene primers was used by the study to estimate nucleated cell counts. Clones were read by immunoSEQ multiplex PCR, and TCRdb kept only the in-frame ones, dropping some. V and J calls plus clone size are reproduced from that table; the DNA served to infer D and trimming. The sample shows 60,000 to 85,000 clones, just over 85% of them seen only once. The CDR3 extends over 15 amino acids. Germline V gene data show CDR1 as MNHEY and CDR2 as SVGEGT. V lost 0 bases, J lost 8 bases, and 13 bases lay in between. The sample is drawn from a study of blood T cell repertoires in COVID-19. About the study: Samples came from the United States, Italy and Spain, spanning acute and convalescent COVID-19. PBMCs, B-cell-depleted T cells, or T cells provided the cDNA or gDNA that made up the material.

The material sequenced was peripheral blood. The clonotype originates from a woman aged 80 or over with active or convalescent COVID-19. The chain links TRBV6-2 or TRBV6-3 to TRBJ1-4; possibly TRBD1 for D (5 bases). In nucleotides, the CDR3 is TGTGCCAGCAGTTACTCAAGGGGATGGGAAGAAAAACTGTTTTTT. Amino acids: CASSYSRGWEEKLFF.